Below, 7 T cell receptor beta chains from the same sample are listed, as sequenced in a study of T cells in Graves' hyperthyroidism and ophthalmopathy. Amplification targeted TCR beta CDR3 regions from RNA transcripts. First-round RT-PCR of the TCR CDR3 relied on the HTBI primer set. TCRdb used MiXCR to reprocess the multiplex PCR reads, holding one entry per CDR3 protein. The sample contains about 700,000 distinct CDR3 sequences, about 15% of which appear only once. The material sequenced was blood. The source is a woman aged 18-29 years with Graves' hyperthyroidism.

The CDR3 is CASNSVRGTRRDTGELFF. Here the CDR3 DNA reads TGTGCCAGCAACTCTGTCCGGGGAACCCGACGGGACACCGGGGAGCTGTTTTTT. The gene calls are TRBV6-2 or TRBV6-3 and TRBJ2-2; D may be TRBD2 (5 bases). Trimming took off 7 bases at V and 3 bases at J, with 24 bases between the two ends. The CDR3 spans 18 residues. Germline lookup yields CDR1 MNHEY and CDR2 SVGEGT.

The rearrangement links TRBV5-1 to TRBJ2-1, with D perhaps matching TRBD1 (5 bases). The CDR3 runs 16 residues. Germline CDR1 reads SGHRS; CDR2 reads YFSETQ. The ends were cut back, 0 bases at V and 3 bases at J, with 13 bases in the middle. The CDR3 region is CASSLGQGRHYNEQFF. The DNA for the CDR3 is TGCGCCAGCAGCTTGGGGCAGGGAAGACACTACAATGAGCAGTTCTTC.

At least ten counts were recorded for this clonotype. The CDR3 nucleotides read TGTGCCAGCAGTGAAGGGTGGGGTGAAAGGGATACGCAGTATTTT. It specifies CASSEGWGERDTQYF. V usage is TRBV2 and J usage is TRBJ2-3; D call uncertain. Trimming shortened V by 1 base and J by 6 bases, and 14 bases separated the two germline ends. The CDR3 length is 15 residues. The V gene's germline CDR1 is SNHLY and CDR2 FYNNEI.

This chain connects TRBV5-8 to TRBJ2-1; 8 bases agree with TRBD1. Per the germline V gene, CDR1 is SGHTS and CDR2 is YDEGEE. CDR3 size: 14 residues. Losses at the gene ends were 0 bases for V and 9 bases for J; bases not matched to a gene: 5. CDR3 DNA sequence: TGTGCCAGCAGCTTGGTGCAGGGGGCGGGTGAGCAGTTCTTC. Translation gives CASSLVQGAGEQFF.

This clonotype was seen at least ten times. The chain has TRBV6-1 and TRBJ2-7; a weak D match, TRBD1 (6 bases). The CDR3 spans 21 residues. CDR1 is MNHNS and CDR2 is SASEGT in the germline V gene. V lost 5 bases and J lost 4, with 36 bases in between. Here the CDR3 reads CASSQRPYREATHSANYEQYF. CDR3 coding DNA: TGTGCCAGCAGTCAACGACCCTACAGGGAAGCTACCCACAGCGCAAATTACGAGCAGTACTTC.

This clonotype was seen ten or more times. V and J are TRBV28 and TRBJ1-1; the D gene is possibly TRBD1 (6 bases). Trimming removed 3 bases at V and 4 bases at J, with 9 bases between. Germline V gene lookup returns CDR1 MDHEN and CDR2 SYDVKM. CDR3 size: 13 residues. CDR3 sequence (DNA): TGTGCCAGCAGTTTGGGCAGGGGCACTGAAGCTTTCTTT. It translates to CASSLGRGTEAFF.

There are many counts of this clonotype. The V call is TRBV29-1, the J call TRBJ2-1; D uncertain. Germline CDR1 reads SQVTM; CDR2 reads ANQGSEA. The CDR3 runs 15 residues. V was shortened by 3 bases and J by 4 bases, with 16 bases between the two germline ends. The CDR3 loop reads CSVDAPLHRYNEQFF. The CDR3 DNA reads TGCAGCGTTGACGCTCCACTACATCGGTACAATGAGCAGTTCTTC.